The source of this TCR beta chain is a study of identical twins. Whole-study results and caveats: Cross-sectional statistical analysis was relied on for the conclusions, without the same donors being followed. An excess of low generation probability was shown by twin-shared out-of-frame alpha sequences.

This clonotype appeared a few times. What it recognizes is unknown. Through template switching, a universal primer site was introduced, and the cDNA contained unique molecular identifiers. TCRdb fed the 5' RACE reads into MiXCR, producing one record per CDR3 protein. The sample yields 600,000 to 800,000 distinct CDR3 sequences, about 20% seen once. Trimming cost V 2 bases and J 2 bases; bases outside gene matches: 5. This CDR3 contains 16 residues. CDR1 and CDR2 from the germline V gene are LGHNT and FRNRAP. This sample was also put to use in a study of T cells expressing NK-cell markers. Turning to that study: Anti-gamma-delta TCR antibody use in several experiments restricted sorting to alpha-beta TCR T cells.

The chain is built from TRBV12-5 and TRBJ2-3; 9 bases fit TRBD2. This clonotype originated in a woman under 30 in good health. Material: PBMCs. This CDR3 is CASGLPLAGPTDTQYF. The CDR3 bases are TGTGCTAGTGGTTTGCCTCTAGCGGGACCCACAGATACGCAGTATTTT.